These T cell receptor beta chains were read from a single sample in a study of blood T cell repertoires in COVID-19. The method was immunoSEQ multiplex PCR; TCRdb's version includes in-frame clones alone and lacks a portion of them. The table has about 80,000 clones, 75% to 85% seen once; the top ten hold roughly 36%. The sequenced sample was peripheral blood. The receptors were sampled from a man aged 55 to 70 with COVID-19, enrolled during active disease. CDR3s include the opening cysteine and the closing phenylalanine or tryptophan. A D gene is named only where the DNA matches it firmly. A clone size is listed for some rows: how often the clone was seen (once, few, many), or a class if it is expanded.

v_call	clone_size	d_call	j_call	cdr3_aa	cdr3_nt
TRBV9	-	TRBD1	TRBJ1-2	CASSVRDRESSLFYGYTF	TGTGCCAGCAGCGTCCGGGACAGGGAGAGTTCCCTCTTCTATGGCTACACCTTC
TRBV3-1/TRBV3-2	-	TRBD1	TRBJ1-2	CASSQYRGSSGYTF	TGTGCCAGCAGCCAATACAGGGGGTCGTCGGGCTACACCTTC
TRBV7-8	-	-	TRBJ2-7	CASSSSGSFTTYEQYF	TGTGCCAGCAGCTCCTCCGGGAGCTTTACCACCTACGAGCAGTACTTC
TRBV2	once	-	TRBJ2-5	CASRAGSTETQYF	TGTGCCAGCAGGGCAGGGTCCACGGAGACCCAGTACTTC
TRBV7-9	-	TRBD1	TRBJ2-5	CASSSRQGQETQYF	TGTGCCAGCAGCTCACGACAGGGACAAGAGACCCAGTACTTC
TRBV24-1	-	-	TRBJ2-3	CATSESSGYTDTQYF	TGTGCCACCAGTGAGTCTTCAGGCTACACAGATACGCAGTATTTT
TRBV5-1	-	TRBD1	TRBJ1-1	CASSAEGQMNTEAFF	TGCGCCAGCAGCGCGGAGGGACAGATGAACACTGAAGCTTTCTTT
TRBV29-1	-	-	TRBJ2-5	CSVRSGGETQYF	TGCAGCGTTAGGTCCGGGGGAGAGACCCAGTACTTC
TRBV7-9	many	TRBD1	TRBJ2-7	CASSRDSQGYEQYF	TGTGCCAGCAGCCGGGACAGTCAAGGTTATGAGCAGTACTTC
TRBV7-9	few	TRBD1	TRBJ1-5	CASSLGDRGGDQPQHF	TGTGCCAGCAGCCTAGGGGACAGGGGAGGGGATCAGCCCCAGCATTTT
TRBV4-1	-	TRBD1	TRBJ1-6	CASSQIGTGLNSPLHF	TGCGCCAGCAGCCAGATAGGGACAGGGCTCAATTCACCCCTCCACTTT
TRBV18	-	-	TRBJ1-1	CASSPTANTEAFF	TGTGCCAGCTCACCAACAGCAAACACTGAAGCTTTCTTT
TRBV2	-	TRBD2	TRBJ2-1	CASNQRGRRSGNEQFF	TGTGCCAGCAATCAGCGGGGGCGCCGTAGTGGGAATGAGCAGTTCTTC
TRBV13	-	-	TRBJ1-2	CASSLATTGVSGYTF	TGTGCCAGCAGCTTAGCCACAACAGGCGTATCTGGCTACACCTTC
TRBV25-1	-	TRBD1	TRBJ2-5	CASRDPGTGWLEYF	TGTGCCAGCAGGGACCCCGGGACAGGGTGGTTGGAGTACTTC
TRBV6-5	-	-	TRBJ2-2	CASSTSGLAGGELFF	-
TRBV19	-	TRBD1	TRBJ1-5	CASSIDRGVDQPQHF	TGTGCCAGTAGTATTGACAGGGGAGTGGATCAGCCCCAGCATTTT
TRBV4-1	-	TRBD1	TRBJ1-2	CASSPKTWDSVDFYGYTF	TGCGCCAGCAGCCCGAAAACGTGGGACAGTGTAGATTTCTATGGCTACACCTTC
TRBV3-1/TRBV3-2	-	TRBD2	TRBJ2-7	CASSQPGLAIYEQYF	TGTGCCAGCAGCCAACCGGGACTAGCGATATACGAGCAGTACTTC
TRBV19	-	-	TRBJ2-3	CASSFRDNPDTQYF	TGTGCCAGTAGTTTCCGGGACAACCCAGATACGCAGTATTTT
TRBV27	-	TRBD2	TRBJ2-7	CASNRAGVPYEQYF	TGTGCCAGCAATCGGGCGGGGGTCCCCTACGAGCAGTACTTC
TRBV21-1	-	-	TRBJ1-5	CASSKRQDLSNQPQHF	TGTGCCAGCAGCAAACGACAGGACCTTAGCAATCAGCCCCAGCATTTT
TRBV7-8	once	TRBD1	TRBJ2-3	CASSVTQGGFDTQYF	TGTGCCAGCAGCGTAACACAGGGGGGATTCGATACGCAGTATTTT
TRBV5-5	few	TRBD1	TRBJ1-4	CASRRTGRTNEKLFF	TGTGCCAGCAGGAGGACAGGACGAACTAATGAAAAACTGTTTTTT
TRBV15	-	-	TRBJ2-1	CATSREQGNEQFF	TGTGCCACCAGCAGGGAACAGGGAAATGAGCAGTTCTTC
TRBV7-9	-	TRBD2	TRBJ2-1	CASSLDHSGDHNEQFF	TGTGCCAGCAGCTTAGACCATAGCGGGGACCACAATGAGCAGTTCTTC
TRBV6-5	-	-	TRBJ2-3	CASSSLDTQYF	TGTGCCAGCAGTTCACTAGATACGCAGTATTTT
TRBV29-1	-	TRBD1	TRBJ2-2	CSVLKDREIGELFF	TGCAGCGTCCTTAAAGACAGGGAGATCGGGGAGCTGTTTTTT
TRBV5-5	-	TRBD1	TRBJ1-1	CASNLFSDRVGTEAFF	TGTGCCAGCAACCTCTTTTCTGACAGGGTGGGCACTGAAGCTTTCTTT
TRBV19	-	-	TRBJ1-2	CASRGAVVVYGYTF	TGTGCCAGTAGGGGGGCCGTAGTGGTCTATGGCTACACCTTC
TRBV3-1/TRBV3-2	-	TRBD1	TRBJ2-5	CASSRRTGEETQYF	TGTGCCAGCAGCCGTCGAACAGGGGAAGAGACCCAGTACTTC
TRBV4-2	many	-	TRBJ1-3	CASSQTFPTASSGNTIYF	TGTGCCAGCAGCCAAACATTCCCGACAGCTAGCTCTGGAAACACCATATATTTT
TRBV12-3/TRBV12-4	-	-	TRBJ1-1	CASSQPPGTEAFF	TGTGCCAGCAGCCAGCCCCCGGGGACTGAAGCTTTCTTT
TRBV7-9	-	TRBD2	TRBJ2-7	CASSPPSGGTSYEQYF	TGTGCCAGCAGCCCTCCCAGCGGGGGGACATCCTACGAGCAGTACTTC
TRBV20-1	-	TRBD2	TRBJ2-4	CSVPGRNLQYF	TGCAGTGTCCCCGGGAGGAATCTACAGTACTTC
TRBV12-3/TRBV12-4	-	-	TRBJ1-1	CASSFAGLEAFF	TGTGCCAGCAGTTTTGCCGGGTTGGAAGCTTTCTTT
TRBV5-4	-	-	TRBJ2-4	CASSSQGMAAKNIQYF	TGTGCCAGCAGCTCGCAGGGGATGGCGGCCAAAAACATTCAGTACTTC
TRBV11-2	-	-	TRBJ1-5	CASSWGVDSNQPQHF	TGTGCCAGCAGCTGGGGGGTAGATAGCAATCAGCCCCAGCATTTT
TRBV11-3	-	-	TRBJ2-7	CASSLGRGDEQYF	TGTGCCAGCAGCTTAGGGCGCGGTGACGAGCAGTACTTC
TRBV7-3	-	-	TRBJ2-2	CASSLGTPTGELFF	TGTGCCAGCAGCTTGGGGACTCCCACCGGGGAGCTGTTTTTT
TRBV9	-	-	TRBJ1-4	CASSVVADQTNEKLFF	TGTGCCAGCAGCGTAGTAGCCGACCAAACTAATGAAAAACTGTTTTTT
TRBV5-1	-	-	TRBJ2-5	CASSLGTPGETQYF	TGCGCCAGCAGCTTGGGGACACCTGGGGAGACCCAGTACTTC
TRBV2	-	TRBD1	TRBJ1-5	CASSGTGHAVGQPQHF	TGTGCCAGTTCCGGGACAGGGCACGCAGTCGGTCAGCCCCAGCATTTT
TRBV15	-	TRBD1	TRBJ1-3	CATSLNQGATSGNTIYF	TGTGCCACCAGCCTCAATCAGGGGGCTACCTCTGGAAACACCATATATTTT
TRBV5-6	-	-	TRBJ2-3	CASARAAPSPSTDTQYF	TGTGCCAGCGCTCGTGCCGCGCCAAGCCCTAGCACAGATACGCAGTATTTT
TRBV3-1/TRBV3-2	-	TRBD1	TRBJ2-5	CASSQGNRGQETQYF	TGTGCCAGCAGCCAAGGTAACAGGGGGCAGGAGACCCAGTACTTC
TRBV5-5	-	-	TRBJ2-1	CASSLNRPVFDGSRGNEQFF	TGTGCCAGCAGCTTGAACAGGCCCGTCTTTGACGGGAGTCGCGGTAATGAGCAGTTCTTC
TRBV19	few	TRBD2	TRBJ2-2	CASIAGANTGELFF	TGTGCCAGTATAGCGGGAGCGAACACCGGGGAGCTGTTTTTT
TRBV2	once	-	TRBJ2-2	CASSEIGGGSGTGELFF	TGTGCCAGCAGTGAAATTGGTGGGGGGTCGGGCACCGGGGAGCTGTTTTTT
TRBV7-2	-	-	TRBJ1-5	CASSQKEGGPLNQPQHF	TGTGCCAGCAGCCAAAAGGAGGGGGGGCCCCTGAATCAGCCCCAGCATTTT
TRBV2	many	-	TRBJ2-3	CASSESSYGVLYF	TGTGCCAGCAGTGAGTCTAGCTATGGTGTTTTGTATTTT